Given below is one T cell receptor (beta chain) in context. Its antigen remains unidentified. V lost 0 bases and J 1 base, leaving 6 bases between the germline ends. Germline CDR1 and CDR2: MNHEY and SVGAGI. The CDR3 loop spans 15 amino acids. The data originate from a study of identical twins. The study, taken as a whole, reports: Excess sharing by twins proved weaker in beta out-of-frame sequences.

TCRdb re-called the 5' RACE reads with MiXCR, one entry per CDR3 protein. The profile shows 260,000 or so distinct CDR3 sequences, 6.5% to 9% of them singletons. This same sample was also part of a study on yellow fever vaccine responses in identical twins.

Sequencing input: CD8+ T cells sorted from blood. The chain recombines TRBV6-5 with TRBJ2-2; the D is unclear. This TCR was sampled from a woman aged 18-29 years in good health. The CDR3 sequence: CASSYSILNTGELFF. CDR3 nucleotides: TGTGCCAGCAGTTACTCGATACTGAACACCGGGGAGCTGTTTTTT.